Listed below are T cell receptor beta chains from one sample, sequenced in a study of neoadjuvant anti-PD-1 for oral cavity cancer. Generated by immunoSEQ multiplex PCR, the TCRdb table keeps only in-frame clones and is missing some. The table shows roughly 23,000 clones, with roughly 45% occurring only once. The sequenced sample was tumor tissue, obtained after nivolumab (anti-PD-1) treatment. The receptors shown here come from a person aged 40 to 85 with oral cavity squamous cell carcinoma. Each CDR3 is given with its conserved first and last residue. A D gene is named only where the DNA matches it firmly. Rows may omit the clone size; those that give it use once, few, many or a size class.

J gene: TRBJ1-1
V gene: TRBV19
D gene: -
clone size: -
CDR3 protein: CASSSLDRNTEAFF
CDR3 DNA: TGTGCCAGTAGTTCACTGGACAGGAACACTGAAGCTTTCTTT

J gene: TRBJ2-3
V gene: TRBV7-9
D gene: -
clone size: many
CDR3 protein: CASSWTRSTDTQYF
CDR3 DNA: TGTGCCAGCAGCTGGACGCGGAGCACAGATACGCAGTATTTT

J gene: TRBJ2-7
V gene: TRBV18
D gene: -
clone size: -
CDR3 protein: CASSPSGAYEQYF
CDR3 DNA: TGTGCCAGCTCACCATCCGGGGCCTACGAGCAGTACTTC

J gene: TRBJ2-2
V gene: TRBV7-2
D gene: -
clone size: -
CDR3 protein: CASSLEVKDTNTGELFF
CDR3 DNA: TGTGCCAGCAGCTTAGAGGTTAAGGACACCAACACCGGGGAGCTGTTTTTT

J gene: TRBJ2-7
V gene: TRBV5-6
D gene: -
clone size: -
CDR3 protein: CASSTTVSSYEQYF
CDR3 DNA: TGTGCCAGCAGCACGACCGTTAGCTCCTACGAGCAGTACTTC

J gene: TRBJ2-7
V gene: TRBV6-5
D gene: TRBD1
clone size: -
CDR3 protein: CASRPPSGGAWEQYF
CDR3 DNA: TGTGCCAGCAGACCGCCCTCAGGGGGCGCTTGGGAGCAGTACTTC

J gene: TRBJ2-5
V gene: TRBV9
D gene: -
clone size: -
CDR3 protein: CASSVEASRLETQYF
CDR3 DNA: TGTGCCAGCAGCGTAGAGGCCAGCAGGTTGGAGACCCAGTACTTC

J gene: TRBJ2-1
V gene: TRBV5-1
D gene: TRBD1
clone size: -
CDR3 protein: CASSRGQVYYNEQFF
CDR3 DNA: TGCGCCAGCAGCAGGGGACAGGTATACTACAATGAGCAGTTCTTC

J gene: TRBJ1-6
V gene: TRBV30
D gene: TRBD1
clone size: -
CDR3 protein: CAWSPGTGGAYNSPLHF
CDR3 DNA: TGTGCCTGGAGTCCTGGAACAGGGGGCGCCTATAATTCACCCCTCCACTTT

J gene: TRBJ2-1
V gene: TRBV5-1
D gene: TRBD2
clone size: -
CDR3 protein: CASSPDRGGLEEQFF
CDR3 DNA: TGCGCCAGCAGCCCCGACCGGGGGGGCCTGGAGGAGCAGTTCTTC

J gene: TRBJ2-6
V gene: TRBV7-2
D gene: -
clone size: -
CDR3 protein: CASSQLGVSGANVLTF
CDR3 DNA: TGTGCCAGCAGCCAACTCGGGGTTTCTGGGGCCAACGTCCTGACTTTC

J gene: TRBJ1-4
V gene: TRBV6-6
D gene: -
clone size: -
CDR3 protein: CASRNPGGEKLFF
CDR3 DNA: TGTGCCAGCAGAAACCCGGGAGGTGAAAAACTGTTTTTT

J gene: TRBJ2-1
V gene: TRBV4-3
D gene: -
clone size: many
CDR3 protein: CASSQSLLLDSYNEQFF
CDR3 DNA: TGCGCCAGCAGCCAGAGCCTATTGTTGGACTCCTACAATGAGCAGTTCTTC

J gene: TRBJ2-1
V gene: TRBV7-3
D gene: TRBD2
clone size: few
CDR3 protein: CASSFGTRVPFEGQFF
CDR3 DNA: TGTGCCAGCAGCTTCGGGACTAGAGTACCCTTTGAGGGGCAGTTCTTC

J gene: TRBJ2-7
V gene: TRBV29-1
D gene: TRBD1
clone size: once
CDR3 protein: CSALDRATYEQYF
CDR3 DNA: TGCAGCGCCCTGGACAGGGCGACCTACGAGCAGTACTTC

J gene: TRBJ2-3
V gene: TRBV9
D gene: TRBD1
clone size: -
CDR3 protein: CASSSGTGGPDTQYF
CDR3 DNA: TGTGCCAGCAGTTCCGGGACAGGGGGTCCAGATACGCAGTATTTT

J gene: TRBJ1-4
V gene: TRBV6-5
D gene: TRBD1
clone size: -
CDR3 protein: CASSYLNRGTNEKLFF
CDR3 DNA: TGTGCCAGCAGTTACTTAAACAGGGGAACTAATGAAAAACTGTTTTTT